This is a list of T cell receptor beta chains from one sample in a study of OX40 agonist ivuxolimab in advanced cancers. TCRdb's table, derived via immunoSEQ multiplex PCR, lists solely in-frame clones and lacks some. The data show around 47,000 clones, roughly nine tenths seen once. The source material was CD4+ or CD8+ T cells sorted from blood, sampled in a trial of the OX40 agonist ivuxolimab. The source of these receptors is an adult with an advanced solid tumor such as melanoma, head and neck, liver or kidney cancer. The CDR3 runs from the conserved cysteine through the conserved F or W. Each record gives: J gene, V gene, clone size, D gene, CDR3 DNA, CDR3 protein. D genes are given only for firm matches. Size tells how often a clone was seen (once, few, many) or the class of an expanded clone, and some rows leave it out.

TRBJ2-7,TRBV6-1,.,TRBD2,TGTGCCAGCAGTCCAGCGGGACCCTACGAGCAGTACTTC,CASSPAGPYEQYF
TRBJ2-7,TRBV6-1,once,.,TGCGCGACCCGAACGAGGTCCTACGAGCAGTACTTC,CATRTRSYEQYF
TRBJ1-6,TRBV6-5,.,.,TGTGCCAGCAGCGACGACAGGCCCTATAATTCACCCCTCCACTTT,CASSDDRPYNSPLHF
TRBJ2-3,TRBV4-1,.,.,TGCGCCAGCAGCCAAGGGACCAGGAGCTGGGGAGATACGCAGTATTTT,CASSQGTRSWGDTQYF
TRBJ1-2,TRBV6-5,.,.,TGTGCCAGCAGTTACTCGAAGACAGGTGGAGGCTATGGCTACACCTTC,CASSYSKTGGGYGYTF
TRBJ1-1,TRBV5-5,.,.,TGTGCCAGCTCGACGGGGGAAGGGTCAACTGAAGCTTTCTTT,CASSTGEGSTEAFF
TRBJ1-1,TRBV21-1,.,.,TGTGCCAGCAGCAAAGGGATAGGACAGGGCGCGAAAAACACTGAAGCTTTCTTT,CASSKGIGQGAKNTEAFF
TRBJ1-1,TRBV27,.,TRBD1,TGTGCCAGCAGTCAATCCGGGACAGGGGCAGCTGAAGCTTTCTTT,CASSQSGTGAAEAFF
TRBJ2-7,TRBV7-3,.,.,TGTGCCAGCAGCTTAGGAGGGGACATCTCCTACGAGCAGTACTTC,CASSLGGDISYEQYF
TRBJ1-1,TRBV6-6,.,.,TGTGCCAGCAGTTTGACAGATCAGAACACTGAAGCTTTCTTT,CASSLTDQNTEAFF
TRBJ2-7,TRBV5-8,.,.,TGTGCCAGCAGCCAAGGAAGTCTTCAAGACAGGGAGCGGGGCGAGCAGTACTTC,CASSQGSLQDRERGEQYF
TRBJ2-7,TRBV7-6,.,.,TGTGCCAGCAGTTTAGGTGGGGGCCAGGTCGAGCAGTACTTC,CASSLGGGQVEQYF
TRBJ2-5,TRBV4-1,.,.,TGCGCCAGCAGCCAGACGGGACGGCTCCAAGAGACCCAGTACTTC,CASSQTGRLQETQYF
TRBJ2-1,TRBV7-9,.,TRBD2,TGTGCCAGCAGCTTAGTTTCCAGCGGGGGCAGGGAGTTCTTC,CASSLVSSGGREFF
TRBJ1-1,TRBV6-5,.,.,TGTGCCAGCAGAGGAAACGAAGCTTTCTTT,CASRGNEAFF
TRBJ1-1,TRBV7-8,.,.,TGTGCCAGCAGCTTAGGATTCTTGGGGGCGCTGACTGAAGCTTTCTTT,CASSLGFLGALTEAFF
TRBJ2-5,TRBV27,.,.,TGTGCCAGCAGTTTAAAGGAGGTCCAAGAGACCCAGTACTTC,CASSLKEVQETQYF
TRBJ1-1,TRBV6-1,.,.,TGTGCCAGCAGTGATATCCCCGGGGCGATGAACACTGACGGTGGGGGTTTCTTT,CASSDIPGAMNTDGGGFF
TRBJ1-1,TRBV7-9,once,TRBD1,TGTGCCAGCAGCTCAACTTCGACAGGGACAACTGAAGCTTTCTTT,CASSSTSTGTTEAFF
TRBJ2-2,TRBV6-5,.,.,TGTGCCAGCACACACCCAACCGGGGAGCTGTTTTTT,CASTHPTGELFF
TRBJ2-5,TRBV25-1,.,.,TGTGCCAGCAGTGAATATCAGTCGACCCAGTACTTC,CASSEYQSTQYF
TRBJ2-5,TRBV5-1,.,.,TGCGCCAGCAGCGCGGCGACGGGGGAGACCCAGTACTTC,CASSAATGETQYF
TRBJ2-1,TRBV14,few,TRBD2,TGTGCCAGCAGCCACCTAAAACGCACTAGCGGGACCAATGAGCAGTTCTTC,CASSHLKRTSGTNEQFF
TRBJ1-2,TRBV5-6,once,TRBD1,TGTGCCAGCAGCCCTCAGGGGGGGACGGGCCTCTTGGGCTACACCTTC,CASSPQGGTGLLGYTF
TRBJ1-1,TRBV6-6,.,.,TGTGCCAGCAGCCGCGGAGCCATGAACACTGAAGCTTTCTTT,CASSRGAMNTEAFF
TRBJ1-6,TRBV6-5,.,.,TGTGCCAGCAGTTACGTACAGTCTAATTCACCCCTCCACTTT,CASSYVQSNSPLHF
TRBJ1-3,TRBV6-5,once,.,TGTGCCAGCAGTGAAGTGGCTGGAAACACCATATATTTT,CASSEVAGNTIYF
TRBJ1-4,TRBV4-1,.,.,TGCGCCAGCAGCCAAGGCAGGGGAGGTGAGGAAAAACTGTTTTTT,CASSQGRGGEEKLFF
TRBJ2-1,TRBV30,.,.,TGTGCCTGGAGTGAGGCGGGCCCCCGATACAATGAGCAGTTCTTC,CAWSEAGPRYNEQFF
TRBJ2-2,TRBV6-5,.,.,TGTGCCAGCAGTTACGACGGGGGCGGCACCGGGGAGCTGTTTTTT,CASSYDGGGTGELFF
TRBJ2-3,TRBV18,.,TRBD2,TGTGCCAGCTCACCGGGCCGGGGGGGCACAGATACGCAGTATTTT,CASSPGRGGTDTQYF
TRBJ2-1,TRBV11-3,.,.,TGTGCCAGCAGCTTCTCCTACTCCTACAATGAGCAGTTCTTC,CASSFSYSYNEQFF
TRBJ1-2,TRBV10-3,few,.,TGTGCCATCAGTGAGTCGTCGTCGGGAGCCTATGGCTACACCTTC,CAISESSSGAYGYTF
TRBJ2-2,TRBV7-9,.,.,TGTGCCAGCAGTCGCGAGGGAATATCCACCGGGGAGCTGTTTTTT,CASSREGISTGELFF
TRBJ1-6,TRBV6-5,.,.,TGTGCCAGCAGTTCCGCCTCAGGGAAAGGATCACCCCTCCACTTT,CASSSASGKGSPLHF
TRBJ2-5,TRBV7-3,.,.,TGTGCCAGCAGCCTGGATCCCGGGGGGCCGGAGACCCAGTACTTC,CASSLDPGGPETQYF
TRBJ1-2,TRBV7-9,.,.,TGTGCCAGCAGCTTAGATGACTATGGCTACACCTTC,CASSLDDYGYTF
TRBJ1-4,TRBV7-9,.,.,TGTGCCAGCAGCCTAGATGAAAAACTGTTTTTT,CASSLDEKLFF
TRBJ2-7,TRBV18,.,.,TGTGCCAGCTCACCAGGCACAGGCGGCGAGCAGTACTTC,CASSPGTGGEQYF
TRBJ1-5,TRBV19,.,.,TGTGCCAGTAGTATTTCCTCAGGGAGCAATCAGCCCCAGCATTTT,CASSISSGSNQPQHF